The count of the clone carrying this TCR beta chain is one. The record originates from a study of control samples from healthy donors and cancer patients. This CDR3 is 13 amino acids long. The germline V gene has CDR1 MNHEY and CDR2 SVGAGI. Trimming stripped 6 bases from V and 6 bases from J, with 14 bases between. The assay was immunoSEQ multiplex PCR, and TCRdb's table has in-frame clones only and misses some. The sample yields 130,000 to 150,000 clones, more than 90% seen once. Specimen: blood. The chain recombines TRBV6-5 with TRBJ1-2; tentative D call: TRBD1 (5 bases). The receptor comes from a man between 25 and 39 years old in good health. Here the CDR3 DNA reads TGTGCCAGCAGATCGACCGGGACTCATGGCTACACCTTC. This codes for CASRSTGTHGYTF.